This T cell receptor (beta chain) comes out of a study of shared clonotypes between healthy human individuals (dated by TCRdb to about 2020). Study-level background: Two women and a few men aged 18 to 49 years were included in the cohort. To increase sequencing depth and limit assay-specific biases, TCR repertoire library preparation and sequencing were carried out by different laboratories using diverse techniques. For each donor, three plates each were used for CD4 naive and CD4 memory, two plates were used for CD8 naive, and one plate was used for CD8 memory. Per donor, leukapheresis produced somewhere between about 0.94 and 9 billion PBMCs. Blood TCR repertoires of several healthy adults were deeply sequenced to estimate repertoire size and the extent of clonotype sharing between individuals. Broad study findings and their caveats: Compared with non-shared clonotypes, clonotypes shared by all four sorted-subset donors had higher generation probabilities. The genetic and exposure-history diversity represented was limited by the small number of donors. Based on pairwise subsampling, the degree of clonotype sharing among donors was expected to be affected by sequencing depth. Sampling was restricted to blood, and TCR repertoires in tissue are likely to differ from TCR repertoires in blood. Naive subsets generally had larger estimated clonotype richness than memory subsets. Incomplete sequencing was indicated by rarefaction of sorted-subset datasets, despite the large sequencing depth. When a handful of donors were compared, the shared fraction of clonotypes was about 5% for naive CD4, 3% to 4% for naive CD8, about 2.5% for memory CD4, and less than 0.45% for memory CD8.

Donors were healthy HIV-negative adults with no recently reported acute infections or vaccinations. Only Caucasian adults living in Nashville, Tennessee, USA were represented among the donors. CD8 memory samples combined magnetically selected CD45RO+ cells with CCR7-negative CD45RA+ effector memory (TemRA) cells. Blood was obtained by leukapheresis, after which PBMCs were separated by Ficoll-Histopaque density gradient centrifugation and cryopreserved in liquid nitrogen vapor phase. Purity and quantity of every magnetically sorted T cell population were checked by analytical flow cytometry. Genomic DNA was isolated from every sorted fraction and measured by UV absorbance on a Nanodrop 2000c. Using the deep immunoSEQ assay, multiplex PCR amplified TCR CDR3 regions from genomic DNA. Genomic DNA extracted from each cell subset was distributed evenly over all wells of several immunoSEQ 96-well plates, and each plate served as one replicate. Each replicate PCR for sorted subsets received 150 to 250 ng genomic DNA, equal to 28,000 or so T cell genomes. The purified libraries were quantified using a Qubit 3.0 fluorometer, sized with a Bioanalyzer 2100, and then quantified again using the KAPA Library Quantification kit. A separate single-read 150-cycle Illumina NextSeq 550 flow cell was used to sequence each immunoSEQ 96-well plate. In the authors' own workflow: The immunoSEQ output contained only junctional sequences without quality scores, so filtering could not match that applied to full-length reads. Sequences were annotated with PyIR, a Python wrapper for IgBLAST v1.9, using IMGT germline references to assign V/J genes and CDR3. Any read was removed if the V/J assignment was weak (E-value above 1e-6), the CDR3 was missing, or the read contained stop codons, out-of-frame junctions, or ambiguous translated residues. A V3J clonotype was defined by an identical inferred V gene, J gene, and CDR3 amino acid sequence. To compute the percentage overlap between repertoires, the number of shared unique clonotypes was divided by the size of the smaller repertoire. Richness of each repertoire was evaluated using RTK rarefaction, the Chao1 estimator, and Recon v2.1 estimates of unobserved clonotypes. OLGA was used to compute generation probabilities for all TCRbeta clonotypes that the gDNA method yielded from a handful of donors. TCRdb limited this immuneACCESS table to in-frame rearrangements with V and J called. A share of clones is missing; checked studies link under half to unresolved V genes, and the rest is unexplained. Clone size and the V and J calls come from that table; the DNA yielded D and trimming. This sample comprises hundreds of thousands of clones, about 97% of them detected only once. The ten largest account for less than 0.35% of the sample.

This clone was recorded a few times. Its antigen is not yet known. No base quality values were provided; no much bigger clone lies one nucleotide off. The sample contains more than one DNA sequence encoding this CDR3. Material for sequencing was memory CD8+ T cells sorted from blood. The cell subset or site label, read with the paper, signifies: CD45RO+ cells pooled with CCR7-negative TemRA cells. This receptor was taken from a young man in good health.

The encoded CDR3 is CASSLAVSYEQYF. The sequenced DNA is TGCGCCAGCAGCTTGGCGGTCTCCTACGAGCAGTACTTC. Here the chain combines TRBV5-1 and TRBJ2-7; no D gene is confidently identified. CDR1 and CDR2 are read off the germline V gene as SGHRS and YFSETQ. The junction shows trimming of 0 bases on V and 0 bases on J, plus 4 bases between the germline ends. The CDR3 goes from the cysteine to the phenylalanine over 13 residues. Only CDR3 DNA remains: 39 bases, in frame from the first base.